These T cell receptor beta chains were read from a single sample in a study of blood T cell repertoires in COVID-19. Clones were read by immunoSEQ multiplex PCR, and TCRdb kept only the in-frame ones, dropping some. The sample yields 200,000 to 250,000 clones, approximately 88% seen once. What was sequenced was PBMCs or T cells enriched from blood (not recorded which). The receptors derive from a man between 18 and 29 years old with acute COVID-19. Both conserved end residues are part of each CDR3. Fields, in order: J gene, V gene, D gene, clone size, CDR3 protein, CDR3 DNA. D genes are given only for firm matches. The size of a clone is reported for some rows only, either as once, few or many, or as a class for expanded clones.

TRBJ1-5,TRBV7-2,NA,NA,CASSLIPPWRALKDQPQHF,TGTGCCAGCAGCTTAATCCCTCCTTGGCGGGCGCTAAAAGATCAGCCCCAGCATTTT
TRBJ1-2,TRBV7-8,NA,NA,CASSVWGPQSYGYTF,TGTGCCAGCAGTGTCTGGGGGCCCCAGAGCTATGGCTACACCTTC
TRBJ1-2,TRBV30,TRBD1,NA,CAWSGPGTGTKGGYGYTF,TGTGCCTGGAGTGGCCCCGGGACAGGGACGAAAGGGGGCTATGGCTACACCTTC
TRBJ1-4,TRBV5-1,TRBD1,NA,CASSRTGRANEKLFF,TGCGCCAGCAGCCGGACAGGGCGGGCTAATGAAAAACTGTTTTTT
TRBJ1-4,TRBV30,TRBD1,NA,CAWQQPTGSDNEKLFF,TGTGCCTGGCAACAACCGACAGGGTCCGATAATGAAAAACTGTTTTTT
TRBJ2-3,TRBV4-3,TRBD2,NA,CASSQDPSGRIDTQYF,TGCGCCAGCAGCCAGGACCCTAGCGGGAGAATAGATACGCAGTATTTT
TRBJ2-6,TRBV21-1,NA,NA,CASSRDRGHSGANVLTF,TGTGCCAGCAGCAGGGACAGGGGGCACTCTGGGGCCAACGTCCTGACTTTC
TRBJ2-5,TRBV7-9,TRBD2,NA,CASGGAGVGETQYF,TGTGCCAGCGGGGGAGCGGGAGTGGGGGAGACCCAGTACTTC
TRBJ1-1,TRBV27,NA,NA,CASSLHRVRVTEAFF,TGTGCCAGCAGTCTACACAGGGTAAGGGTGACTGAAGCTTTCTTT
TRBJ1-1,TRBV18,TRBD1,once,CASSQGQVSRGTEAFF,TGTGCCAGCTCACAGGGACAGGTTTCAAGGGGCACTGAAGCTTTCTTT
TRBJ2-7,TRBV5-4,TRBD2,NA,CASSPSGTYEQYF,TGTGCCAGCAGCCCTAGCGGAACCTACGAGCAGTACTTC
TRBJ2-2,TRBV11-3,NA,NA,CASSPRDSNTGELFF,TGTGCCAGCAGCCCAAGAGACAGTAACACCGGGGAGCTGTTTTTT
TRBJ1-2,TRBV30,NA,NA,CAWSVRSSTLAHYGYTF,TGTGCCTGGAGTGTACGGTCCTCCACCTTAGCCCACTATGGCTACACCTTC
TRBJ2-7,TRBV6-6,TRBD1,few,CASSIGQDKYF,TGTGCCAGCAGTATCGGACAGGATAAGTACTTC
TRBJ1-2,TRBV7-2,TRBD1,NA,CASSSGQAAGYGYTF,TGTGCCAGCAGCTCAGGACAGGCGGCGGGCTATGGCTACACCTTC
TRBJ2-3,TRBV7-9,TRBD2,NA,CASSPRGREGVGTDTQYF,TGTGCCAGCAGCCCTAGAGGGCGGGAGGGGGTAGGGACAGATACGCAGTATTTT
TRBJ1-4,TRBV28,TRBD1,NA,CASGQAEREKLFF,TGTGCCAGCGGACAGGCTGAGCGAGAAAAACTGTTTTTT
TRBJ1-1,TRBV6-2/TRBV6-3,NA,NA,CASSPTGGTEAFF,TGTGCCAGCAGCCCAACGGGGGGGACTGAAGCTTTCTTT
TRBJ2-7,TRBV5-1,TRBD2,NA,CASSVGLAGGPFEQYF,TGCGCCAGCAGCGTGGGACTAGCGGGAGGGCCGTTCGAGCAGTACTTC
TRBJ2-3,TRBV20-1,NA,NA,CSASPPRVGKTDTQYF,TGCAGTGCTAGTCCCCCCAGGGTAGGGAAGACAGATACGCAGTATTTT
TRBJ1-1,TRBV10-3,NA,NA,CAIRMKTDNTEAFF,TGTGCCATCAGAATGAAGACAGACAACACTGAAGCTTTCTTT
TRBJ1-2,TRBV6-5,TRBD1,NA,CASNTRGGTGYGYTF,TGTGCCAGCAACACCCGAGGGGGCACGGGCTATGGCTACACCTTC
TRBJ1-5,TRBV19,NA,NA,CASMALRQIAQPQHF,TGTGCCAGTATGGCCCTCCGACAGATCGCTCAGCCCCAGCATTTT
TRBJ2-3,TRBV23-1,NA,NA,CASRVTASTDTQYF,TGCGCCAGCAGGGTGACAGCTAGCACAGATACGCAGTATTTT
TRBJ2-7,TRBV30,TRBD1,NA,CAWSTGTGSYEQYF,TGTGCCTGGAGTACCGGGACAGGGTCCTACGAGCAGTACTTC
TRBJ2-2,TRBV2,TRBD1,few,CASSDQGAGELFF,TGTGCCAGCAGTGATCAGGGGGCAGGGGAGCTGTTTTTT
TRBJ2-5,TRBV2,TRBD2,NA,CASTTSGRARGETQYF,TGTGCCAGCACAACTAGCGGGAGGGCCCGGGGAGAGACCCAGTACTTC
TRBJ1-1,TRBV5-1,NA,once,CASGDSTNTEAFF,TGCGCCAGCGGCGACAGCACGAACACTGAAGCTTTCTTT
TRBJ1-1,TRBV7-9,NA,NA,CASSLALGHTEAFF,TGTGCCAGCAGCTTAGCCCTGGGGCACACTGAAGCTTTCTTT
TRBJ2-2,TRBV5-1,NA,NA,CASSSGNTGELFF,TGCGCCAGCAGCTCGGGGAACACCGGGGAGCTGTTTTTT
TRBJ2-6,TRBV11-2,TRBD2,NA,CASSPDGGTGANVLTF,TGTGCCAGCAGCCCAGACGGGGGGACTGGGGCCAACGTCCTGACTTTC
TRBJ1-2,TRBV28,TRBD1,NA,CAGRTGDYGYTF,TGTGCCGGAAGGACAGGGGACTATGGCTACACCTTC
TRBJ2-3,TRBV7-9,NA,NA,CASSFPEGGYTDTQYF,TGTGCCAGCAGCTTCCCCGAGGGGGGGTACACAGATACGCAGTATTTT
TRBJ2-2,TRBV7-3,NA,NA,CASSLNNGAGELFF,TGTGCCAGCAGCTTAAATAACGGGGCCGGGGAGCTGTTTTTT
TRBJ2-1,TRBV27,NA,NA,CASSFRGVGNEQFF,TGTGCCAGCAGTTTCCGAGGAGTCGGAAATGAGCAGTTCTTC
TRBJ2-7,TRBV28,TRBD2,NA,CAGGPSGTREQYF,TGTGCCGGAGGGCCTAGCGGCACGCGGGAGCAGTACTTC
TRBJ2-7,TRBV10-3,NA,NA,CAISEPTDQSSYEQYF,TGTGCCATCAGTGAGCCGACAGACCAAAGCTCCTACGAGCAGTACTTC
TRBJ2-7,TRBV6-5,NA,NA,CASSPPGVYEQYF,TGTGCCAGCAGTCCCCCGGGTGTCTACGAGCAGTACTTC
TRBJ2-5,TRBV4-3,TRBD2,NA,CASSQDGLAEETQYF,TGCGCCAGCAGCCAAGATGGACTAGCGGAAGAGACCCAGTACTTC
TRBJ2-7,TRBV5-4,NA,NA,CASRAPDSYEQYF,TGTGCCAGCAGAGCGCCTGACTCCTACGAGCAGTACTTC
TRBJ2-1,TRBV5-6,NA,NA,CASTLDFPSSYNEQFF,TGTGCCAGCACCTTGGACTTTCCAAGCTCCTACAATGAGCAGTTCTTC
TRBJ2-7,TRBV12-3/TRBV12-4,NA,NA,CASRKIGGGDWDF,TGTGCCAGCAGGAAAATAGGAGGGGGCGATTGGGACTTC